This T cell receptor (beta chain) was captured by sequencing in a study of cytotoxic CD8 clonotypes in ibrutinib-treated CLL. TCRdb's copy holds only in-frame clones and misses some; the assay was immunoSEQ multiplex PCR. The data contain some 310,000 clones, more than 65% of them seen just once; the ten biggest clones take up about 6.7%. Notes on the study in general: Under treatment, the uncommon public clonotypes either contracted or remained stable.

This clone appeared a few times. Antigen unknown. The CDR3 extends over 17 amino acids. V shed 4 bases and J 0 bases; nucleotides not matched to a gene: 12. Germline CDR1 is SEHNR and CDR2 is FQNEAQ (reference sequence). The sample consisted of PBMCs, taken before ibrutinib treatment. The chain recombines TRBV7-9 with TRBJ2-7; TRBD1 agrees at 7 bases. The source of this sequence is a human donor with chronic lymphocytic leukemia. The chain's CDR3 is CASSSPSRQGSSYEQYF. CDR3 coding DNA: TGTGCCAGCAGCTCACCTTCGCGACAGGGAAGCTCCTACGAGCAGTACTTC.